The rows below give T cell receptor beta chains drawn from one sample of a study of cytomegalovirus exposure and HLA in healthy donors. Clones were sequenced by immunoSEQ multiplex PCR, and TCRdb holds only the in-frame ones, with some missing. Among around 130,000 clones listed, roughly 84% were seen once. Sequencing was carried out using PBMCs. These receptors all come from a girl aged 2 to 9 in good health and CMV-seronegative. CDR3s include the opening cysteine and the closing phenylalanine or tryptophan. D genes are given only for firm matches. The size of a clone is reported for some rows only, either as once, few or many, or as a class for expanded clones.

clone_size	v_call	d_call	j_call	cdr3_nt	cdr3_aa
-	TRBV7-6	TRBD2	TRBJ2-7	TGTGCCAGCAGCTTAGGGGTTAGCGGGACCTACGCCGGGGGCGAGCAGTACTTC	CASSLGVSGTYAGGEQYF
-	TRBV29-1	-	TRBJ1-1	TGCAGCGTTCAGTTTCAGGGTGGAGCTTTCTTT	CSVQFQGGAFF
-	TRBV5-6	TRBD2	TRBJ2-2	TGTGCCAGCAGCTCGAAGCGGGGGGTAAACACCGGGGAGCTGTTTTTT	CASSSKRGVNTGELFF
-	TRBV27	-	TRBJ2-7	TGTGCCAGCAGTTCCACAGGGTCGAGGCACGAGCAGTACTTC	CASSSTGSRHEQYF
-	TRBV28	-	TRBJ2-4	TGTGCCAGCAGCCGATCGGCGCAGGTTGGGGCCAAAAACATTCAGTACTTC	CASSRSAQVGAKNIQYF
-	TRBV2	TRBD2	TRBJ2-1	TGTGCCAGCAGTGCCCTAGCGGGGCTCAATGAGCAGTTCTTC	CASSALAGLNEQFF
-	TRBV6-1	TRBD2	TRBJ2-2	TGTGCCAGCAGCGAGAGCGGGAGGACCACCGGGGAGCTGTTTTTT	CASSESGRTTGELFF
-	TRBV2	-	TRBJ1-4	TGTGCCAGCAGTCGACAGGCAGTCGAAAAACTGTTTTTT	CASSRQAVEKLFF
few	TRBV6-1	TRBD1	TRBJ1-3	TGTGCCAGCAACAGGGACAGCTCTGGAAACACCATATATTTT	CASNRDSSGNTIYF
-	TRBV19	-	TRBJ1-5	TGTGCCAGTAGTATGACCCAAGCAGGGGGCAATCAGCCCCAGCATTTT	CASSMTQAGGNQPQHF
-	TRBV19	TRBD2	TRBJ2-7	TGTGCCAGTAGTTCCTCTAGCGGGAGCTTAGCCTACGAGCAGTACTTC	CASSSSSGSLAYEQYF
-	TRBV7-8	TRBD2	TRBJ2-1	TGTGCCAGCAGCCTTCTAACTAGCGGGGGGGCCCGGGAGCAGTTCTTC	CASSLLTSGGAREQFF
-	TRBV10-3	TRBD2	TRBJ2-3	TGTGCCATCAGTGAGTCCGTAGCGGGAGGACACACAGATACGCAGTATTTT	CAISESVAGGHTDTQYF
-	TRBV9	TRBD1	TRBJ2-1	TGTGCCAGCAGCGCCCGGACAGGGGGCGCCCTAGGTGAGCAGTTCTTC	CASSARTGGALGEQFF
-	TRBV19	TRBD1	TRBJ2-7	TGTGCCAGTAGCGCCAGTACAGGGGGCTCGTGGGAGCAGTACTTC	CASSASTGGSWEQYF